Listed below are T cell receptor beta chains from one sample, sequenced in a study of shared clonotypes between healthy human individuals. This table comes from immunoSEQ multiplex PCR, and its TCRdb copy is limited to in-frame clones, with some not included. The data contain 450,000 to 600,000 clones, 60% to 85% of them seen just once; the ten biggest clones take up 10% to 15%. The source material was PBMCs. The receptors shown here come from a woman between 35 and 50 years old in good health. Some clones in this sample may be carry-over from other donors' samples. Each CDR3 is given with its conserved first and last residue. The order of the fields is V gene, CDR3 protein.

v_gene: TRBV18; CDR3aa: CASSGTASYEQYF
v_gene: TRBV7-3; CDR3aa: CASSPASGPYGYTF
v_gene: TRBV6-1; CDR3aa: CASSEGGRGPRGYTF
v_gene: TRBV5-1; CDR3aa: CASSRSNGQGADGELFF
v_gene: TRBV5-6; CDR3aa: CASSRGTTGGDEQFF
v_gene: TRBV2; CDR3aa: CASSGSWQTEMKYF
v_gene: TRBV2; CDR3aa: CATRRGPSKNIQYF
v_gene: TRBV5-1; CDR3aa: CASSYTRDSNEQFF
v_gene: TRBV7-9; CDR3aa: CASSRRTGPTSGNTIYF
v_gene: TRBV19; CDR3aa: CASSMGQNQPQHF
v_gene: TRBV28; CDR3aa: CASREQTGGYQPQHF
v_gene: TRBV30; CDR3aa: CAWKGQGDYRHGNTIYF
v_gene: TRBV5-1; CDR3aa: CASSSRGRRGTDTQYF
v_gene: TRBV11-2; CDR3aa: CASSLGGHRNQPQHF
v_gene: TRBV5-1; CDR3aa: CASSLGPGDYGYTF
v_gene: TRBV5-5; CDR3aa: CASSFPGQGVTEAFF
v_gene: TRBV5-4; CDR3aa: CASSYDRSSYNEQFF
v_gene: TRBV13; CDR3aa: CASSLGTGYGEQYF
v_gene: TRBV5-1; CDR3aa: CASSYGQEDEKLFF
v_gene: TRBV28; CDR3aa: CASSFSYNEQFF
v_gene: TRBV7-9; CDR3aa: CASSLERGQYTDTQYF
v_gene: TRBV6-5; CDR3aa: CASSYRGRYGYTF